Each of the 26 T cell receptor beta chains below was sequenced from the same sample in a study of CD8+CD57+ T cells in acquired aplastic anemia. Genomic DNA, serving as template, underwent TCR beta VDJ and CDR3 profiling. TCRdb redid the calling of the reads with MiXCR, one entry per CDR3 protein. Of some 290,000 distinct CDR3 sequences in the sample, roughly 50% were seen once. Sequencing was done on a sample of sorted CD4+, CD8+, or CD8+CD57+ T cells (not recorded which) from PBMCs. Receptors were obtained from a human donor with severe aplastic anemia or a healthy control (not recorded which).

The chain joins TRBV24-1 to TRBJ2-1, with D possibly being TRBD2 (6 bases). The V and J ends lost 4 bases and 4 bases respectively, with 10 bases between them. The CDR3 has 14 residues. CDR1 and CDR2 from the germline V gene are KGHDR and SFDVKD. CDR3 amino acids: CATSEGGLYNEQFF. CDR3 nucleotides: TGTGCCACCAGTGAGGGCGGACTATACAATGAGCAGTTCTTC.

The chain uses TRBV5-6 and TRBJ2-7; a weak D match, TRBD1 (7 bases). The CDR3 sequence is 14 residues long. The ends were cut back, 4 bases at V and 2 bases at J, with 13 bases in the middle. In germline, CDR1 is SGHDT, CDR2 YYEEEE. The CDR3 loop reads CASSQGGTAYEQYF. As DNA, the CDR3 is TGTGCCAGCAGCCAAGGCGGGACAGCCTACGAGCAGTACTTC.

This clonotype has at least ten counts. This chain links TRBV18 with TRBJ2-5; D not resolved. The CDR3 length is 13 residues. Germline V lookup: CDR1 KGHSH, CDR2 LQKENI. V lost 3 bases, J lost 4 bases, and 9 bases lay in between. Here the CDR3 reads CASSPQPRETQYF. The DNA of the CDR3 is TGTGCCAGCTCACCTCAACCGCGAGAGACCCAGTACTTC. Using reference TRBV18 and TRBJ2-5 for the parts outside the CDR3, the full variable domain is NAGVMQNPRHLVRRRGQEARLRCSPMKGHSHVYWYRQLPEEGLKFMVYLQKENIIDESGMPKERFSAEFPKEGPSILRIQQVVRGDSAAYFCASSPQPRETQYFGPGTRLLVL.

This clonotype was counted between two and nine times. This chain joins TRBV9 and TRBJ1-2, with 8 nucleotides matching TRBD1. Losses at the gene ends were 3 bases for V and 8 bases for J; bases not matched to a gene: 12. The CDR3 runs to 15 residues. Germline V gives CDR1 SGDLS, CDR2 YYNGEE. The CDR3 here is CASSAGTGVGKGYTF. In nucleotides, the CDR3 is TGTGCCAGCAGCGCCGGGACAGGAGTTGGGAAGGGCTACACCTTC. Based on the CDR3 plus reference TRBV9 and TRBJ1-2, the full variable domain is DSGVTQTPKHLITATGQRVTLRCSPRSGDLSVYWYQQSLDQGLQFLIQYYNGEERAKGNILERFSAQQFPDLHSELNLSSLELGDSALYFCASSAGTGVGKGYTFGSGTRLTVV.

V usage is TRBV7-2 and J usage is TRBJ2-1; D is undetermined. V was pared by 4 bases and J by 13 bases, with 14 bases between. The germline CDR1 and CDR2 sequences are SGHTA and FQGNSA. CDR3 length: 12 amino acids. CDR3 sequence reads: CASSSGAGFQFF. In DNA, the CDR3 is TGTGCCAGCAGCTCCGGTGCTGGTTTCCAGTTCTTC. Full variable domain (remainder filled in from reference TRBV7-2 and TRBJ2-1): GAGVSQSPSNKVTEKGKDVELRCDPISGHTALYWYRQSLGQGLEFLIYFQGNSAPDKSGLPSDRFSAERTGGSVSTLTIQRTQQEDSAVYLCASSSGAGFQFFGPGTRLTVL.

The V and J genes are TRBV12-3 or TRBV12-4 and TRBJ1-5; D not resolved. The CDR3 spans 15 residues. Trimming removed 6 bases from V and 0 bases from J, with 12 bases in between. CDR3 DNA: TGTGCCAGCAGCCTGGGGTTGAATAGCAATCAGCCCCAGCATTTT. It translates to CASSLGLNSNQPQHF.

As DNA, the CDR3 is TGTGCCAGTAGTGAAAACAGGGGGTATAGGGACACTGAAGCTTTCTTT. Its protein product is CASSENRGYRDTEAFF. This chain uses TRBV19 with TRBJ1-1, with TRBD1 matching over 8 bases. Germline CDR1 is LNHDA and CDR2 is SQIVND (reference sequence). The CDR3 length is 16 residues. J gave up 3 bases and V 5 bases, and 11 bases lay outside the gene matches.

As DNA, the CDR3 is TGTGCCACCAAGCGGGAGGGTCCCCTCGAGCAGTACTTC. Its translation is CATKREGPLEQYF. The rearrangement uses TRBV10-3 and TRBJ2-7; 10 nucleotides align to TRBD2. The CDR3 length is 13 residues. Germline V gene data show CDR1 as ENHRY and CDR2 as SYGVKD. V was pared by 10 bases and J by 6 bases, with 9 bases of the junction left unmatched.

This clonotype was picked up one time. At one boundary the junction diverges from the germline segment, which might be a read error. The chain combines TRBV2 with TRBJ1-1; D gene ambiguous. The CDR3 is made up of 13 amino acids. Germline V gene lookup returns CDR1 SNHLY and CDR2 FYNNEI. The DNA of the CDR3 is TGTGCCAGCAGTGGGGGTAAGAACGCTGAAGCTTTCTTT. Translated: CASSGGKNAEAFF.

For this clonotype: One end of the junction does not line up with germline, which may come from a read error. The CDR3 sequence: CVTADRAGNTIYF. CDR3 sequence (DNA): TGTGTCACCGCCGACAGAGCTGGAAACACCATATATTTC. The chain couples TRBV24-1 to TRBJ1-3, with D maybe TRBD1 (5 bases). The CDR3 length is 13 residues. Per germline, CDR1 KGHDR and CDR2 SFDVKD.

In this sample, this clonotype turned up many times. The J gene is TRBJ1-1, the V gene TRBV11-1, with 7 bases identical to TRBD1. There are 17 residues in the CDR3. The germline gives CDR1 SGHAT, CDR2 FQDESV (reference sequence). The ends lost 2 bases at V and 3 bases at J; junction bases unmatched: 12. CDR3 in amino acids: CASSLRRRGLGDTEAFF. In nucleotides, the CDR3 is TGTGCCAGCAGCTTAAGGAGGAGGGGGCTGGGGGACACTGAAGCTTTCTTT.

This chain connects TRBV12-3 or TRBV12-4 to TRBJ1-3, with no clear D. V was clipped by 8 bases and J by 0 bases, with 8 bases between them. The CDR3 runs to 13 residues. As DNA, the CDR3 is TGTGCCAGCGAGCTCTCCTCTGGAAACACCATATATTTT. Residues: CASELSSGNTIYF.

With respect to this clonotype: Sequence at one end of the junction differs from germline and may be a read error. V usage is TRBV7-9 and J usage is TRBJ2-7, with 10 positions matching TRBD2. The germline V gene has CDR1 SEHNR and CDR2 FQNEAQ (reference sequence). The CDR3 runs to 20 residues. The CDR3 sequence: CGSSLGDEVAGGRSSSEQYF. The CDR3 DNA sequence: TGTGGGAGCAGCTTAGGGGATGAGGTAGCGGGGGGCCGGAGCTCCTCCGAGCAGTACTTC. The whole variable domain, remainder taken from reference TRBV7-9 and TRBJ2-7, is DTGVSQNPRHKITKRGQNVTFRCDPISEHNRLYWYRQTLGQGPEFLTYFQNEAQLEKSRLLSDRFSAERPKGSFSTLEIQRTEQGDSAMYLCGSSLGDEVAGGRSSSEQYFGPGTRLTVT.

This clonotype was observed many times. The chain combines TRBV14 with TRBJ2-1, with 7 bases lining up with TRBD2. The CDR3 sequence is 15 residues long. The ends lost 1 base at V and 7 bases at J; junction bases unmatched: 7. Germline CDR1 SGHDN, CDR2 FVKESK. The CDR3 is CASSQAGKRGNEQFF. The CDR3 DNA reads as TGTGCCAGCAGCCAAGCGGGGAAGCGGGGAAATGAGCAGTTCTTC.

The genes are TRBV11-2 and TRBJ2-7; D unclear. Trimming removed 5 bases from V and 2 bases from J, with 13 bases in between. This CDR3 is built from 14 residues. Looked up from germline, CDR1 is SGHAT and CDR2 is FQNNGV. Written as DNA, the CDR3 is TGTGCCAGCAGCGTAGTGGATTCTCCCTACGAGCAGTACTTC. It codes for CASSVVDSPYEQYF.

The chain has TRBV12-3 or TRBV12-4 and TRBJ1-2, with D uncertain. There are 15 residues in the CDR3. V was trimmed by 1 base and J by 6 bases, leaving 15 bases between them. This chain's CDR3 is CASSLVLAGNHGYTF. The CDR3 DNA is TGTGCCAGCAGTTTAGTTTTGGCGGGGAACCATGGCTACACCTTC.

V usage is TRBV24-1 and J usage is TRBJ2-1; D is perhaps TRBD1 (6 bases). This CDR3 contains 15 residues. V was trimmed by 3 bases and J by 5 bases, leaving 13 bases between them. Looked up from germline, CDR1 is KGHDR and CDR2 is SFDVKD. CDR3 protein: CATSDVRDTDNEQFF. In nucleotides, the CDR3 is TGTGCCACCAGTGATGTTAGGGACACCGACAATGAGCAGTTCTTC.

This clonotype came up once. V gene TRBV4-3 combines with J gene TRBJ1-2; D not certain. CDR1 is LGHNA and CDR2 is YSLEER in the germline V gene. V gave up 0 bases and J gave up 9 bases, with 14 bases separating them. This CDR3 region has 14 residues. The chain's CDR3 is CASSQDGIVRSYTF. CDR3 nucleotides: TGCGCCAGCAGCCAAGATGGGATAGTTCGGAGCTACACCTTC.

In this sample, this clonotype turned up a few times. The V and J genes are TRBV10-1 and TRBJ2-3; D gene unclear. This CDR3 spans 13 amino acids. Germline CDR1 WNHNN, CDR2 SYGVQD (reference sequence). V was shortened by 9 bases and J by 4 bases, with 14 bases between the two germline ends. The DNA of the CDR3 is TGCGCCAGTCGAACAAGGGCCGCAGATACGCAGTATTTT. This codes for CASRTRAADTQYF.

The V gene is TRBV7-2, the J gene TRBJ2-1, with D unresolved. The germline CDR1 and CDR2 sequences are SGHTA and FQGNSA. Deletions cut 4 bases from V and 5 bases from J, with 15 bases between. The CDR3 runs 15 residues. This CDR3 reads CASSSGPDPNNEQFF. In nucleotides, the CDR3 is TGTGCCAGCAGCTCTGGACCAGACCCTAACAATGAGCAGTTCTTC.

J is TRBJ2-5 and V is TRBV7-9; a possible D gene is TRBD2 (5 bases). CDR1 SEHNR and CDR2 FQNEAQ come from the germline V gene (reference sequence). The CDR3 covers 13 residues. With 5 bases removed from V and 0 bases from J, the gap between germline ends came to 7 bases. The CDR3 DNA follows: TGTGCCAGCAGCCACGGGGACCAAGAGACCCAGTACTTC. Encoded protein: CASSHGDQETQYF.

V usage is TRBV2 and J usage is TRBJ1-5; 9 bases line up with TRBD1. J gave up 7 bases and V 6 bases, and 7 bases lay outside the gene matches. CDR1 and CDR2 (germline): SNHLY, FYNNEI. The CDR3 is 14 residues long. Here the CDR3 reads CASSGQGLSQPQHF. CDR3 DNA sequence: TGTGCCAGCAGCGGACAGGGGCTATCGCAGCCCCAGCATTTT.

The chain is built from TRBV7-6 and TRBJ1-1; no clear D gene. The V gene's germline CDR1 is SGHVS and CDR2 FNYEAQ. The CDR3 consists of 14 residues. The germline V and J ends were trimmed by 5 bases and 2 bases, with 12 bases remaining between them. The CDR3, as DNA: TGTGCCAGCAGCCCCGAGGCCATTAACACTGAAGCTTTCTTT. Its protein product is CASSPEAINTEAFF.

The chain recombines TRBV7-2 with TRBJ1-2; 11 bases are a match to TRBD1. J lost 4 bases, V lost 5 bases, and 3 bases had no gene match. Germline CDR1 is SGHTA and CDR2 is FQGNSA. The CDR3 runs to 14 residues. The CDR3 bases are TGTGCCAGCAGCCAAGGGACAGGGGGCTATGGCTACACCTTC. This sequence encodes CASSQGTGGYGYTF.

The chain combines TRBV7-9 with TRBJ1-1, with D possibly matching TRBD1 (5 bases). V dropped 5 bases and J dropped 6 bases, with 22 bases sitting between them. The CDR3 extends over 16 amino acids. The germline V gene has CDR1 SEHNR and CDR2 FQNEAQ (reference sequence). The CDR3 DNA reads as TGTGCCAGCAGCGCCCAAAGGGGCCCAGACGCCCCTGAAGCTTTCTTT. The encoded protein is CASSAQRGPDAPEAFF.

Comments on this clonotype: One end of the junction fails to match germline, which may point to a read error. V gene TRBV2 combines with J gene TRBJ2-3; 9 bases agree with TRBD2. Germline CDR1 reads SNHLY; CDR2 reads FYNNEI. The CDR3 spans 15 residues. The CDR3 DNA sequence: TGTGCCAGCAGTGGTCTAGCGGGGCGCACAGATACGCAGTGTTTT. It specifies CASSGLAGRTDTQCF. Complete variable domain (other parts from reference TRBV2 and TRBJ2-3): EPEVTQTPSHQVTQMGQEVILRCVPISNHLYFYWYRQILGQKVEFLVSFYNNEISEKSEIFDDQFSVERPDGSNFTLKIRSTKLEDSAMYFCASSGLAGRTDTQCFGPGTRLTVL.